This entry describes one TCR beta chain. Clones were read by immunoSEQ multiplex PCR, and TCRdb kept only the in-frame ones, dropping some. In the table there are fewer than 25,000 clones, approximately 85% of which are singletons. This sample stems from a study of OX40 agonist ivuxolimab in advanced cancers. Germline V gene sequence: CDR1 SNHLY, CDR2 FYNNEI. Trimming took 8 bases from V and 4 from J; bases not matched to a gene: 3. The CDR3 has 12 residues. Samples were taken at baseline and on day 1 of cycles 4 and 7. The receptor was isolated from an adult with an advanced solid tumor such as melanoma, head and neck, liver or kidney cancer. Sequenced material: CD4+ or CD8+ T cells sorted from blood, taken in a trial of the OX40 agonist ivuxolimab. The rearrangement joins TRBV2 to TRBJ1-1; TRBD1 matches at 8 bases. The CDR3 DNA is TGTGCCAGCCGGGACAGGATCACTGAAGCTTTCTTT. This sequence encodes CASRDRITEAFF.